This T cell receptor (beta chain) appears in the sequencing data of a study of blood T cell repertoires in COVID-19. In the study overall: Spain, Italy and the United States supplied samples that represented acute and convalescent COVID-19.

As handled by the study authors: Nucleated cell counts were estimated from reference gene primer amplification. Method: immunoSEQ multiplex PCR; TCRdb's copy keeps in-frame clones and lacks some. V, J and clone size were drawn from that table, and D and trimming were deduced from the DNA. The repertoire holds 220,000 or so clones, roughly 85% seen once, with over 2.5% in the top ten. The sequencing input was peripheral blood. The source of this sequence is a man aged 50-59 years who had recovered from COVID-19.

The CDR3 DNA reads TGCGCCAGCAGCTTGGACTCCGAAGCTACCGAGCAGTACTTC. Translated, it gives CASSLDSEATEQYF. The chain uses TRBV5-1 and TRBJ2-7; D gene uncertain. The CDR3 loop spans 14 amino acids. Per the germline V gene, CDR1 is SGHRS and CDR2 is YFSETQ. V was shortened by 0 bases and J by 6 bases, with 13 bases between the two germline ends.